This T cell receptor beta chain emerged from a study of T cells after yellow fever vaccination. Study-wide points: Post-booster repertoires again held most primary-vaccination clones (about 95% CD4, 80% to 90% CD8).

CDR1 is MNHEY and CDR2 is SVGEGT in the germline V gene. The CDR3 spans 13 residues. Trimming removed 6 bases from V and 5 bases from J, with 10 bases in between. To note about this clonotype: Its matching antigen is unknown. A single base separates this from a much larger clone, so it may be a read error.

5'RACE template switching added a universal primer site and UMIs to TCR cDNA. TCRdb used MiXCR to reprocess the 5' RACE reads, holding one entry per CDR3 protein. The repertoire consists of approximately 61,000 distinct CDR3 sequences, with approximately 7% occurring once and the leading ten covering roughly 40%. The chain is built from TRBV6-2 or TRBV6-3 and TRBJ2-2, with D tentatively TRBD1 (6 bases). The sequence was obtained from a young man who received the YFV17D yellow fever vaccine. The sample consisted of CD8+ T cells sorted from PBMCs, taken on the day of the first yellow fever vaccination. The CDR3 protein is CASRFQGTGELFF. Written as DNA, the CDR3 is TGTGCCAGCAGATTCCAGGGGACCGGGGAGCTGTTTTTT.